The clone carrying this T cell receptor beta chain was counted once. Deletions cut 4 bases from V and 0 bases from J, with 5 bases between. There are 14 residues in the CDR3. Germline CDR1 SGHRS, CDR2 YFSETQ. Produced via immunoSEQ multiplex PCR; TCRdb's table is partial and in-frame only. Seen here are about 92,000 clones, 82% observed once, and the top ten hold around a tenth. The sample comes from a study of control samples from healthy donors and cancer patients. This chain links TRBV5-1 with TRBJ1-6; D not resolved. Input material: blood. The sequence was collected from a woman in her fifties or sixties in good health. The CDR3 loop reads CASSESSYNSPLHF. The CDR3 coding sequence is TGCGCCAGCAGCGAGAGCTCCTATAATTCACCCCTCCACTTT.